These 11 T cell receptor beta chains were all obtained from the same sample, sequenced in a study of vaccination and CD4 T cells after COVID-19. Scientists ran DNA taken from cultured CD4+ T cells through the Oncomine TCR Beta short-read assay for sequencing. A single record per CDR3 protein comes from TCRdb applying MiXCR to the PCR reads. The table shows fewer than 15,000 distinct CDR3 sequences, with around 40% occurring only once. Treatment: approximately 10-day PBMC culture with coronavirus spike peptide pools or control peptides (ViraFEST assay). No cognate antigen is known for these TCRs. The sequenced sample was cultured CD4+ T cells from blood. These receptors originate from a human donor with COVID-19.

The V and J genes are TRBV12-3 or TRBV12-4 and TRBJ2-3, with 7 bases lining up with TRBD1. The CDR3 length is 13 residues. Trimming cost V 6 bases and J 7 bases; bases outside gene matches: 7. The CDR3 region is CASRIAGGNTQYF. DNA of the CDR3: TGTGCCAGCAGAATAGCAGGGGGAAATACGCAGTATTTT.

The V and J genes are TRBV2 and TRBJ1-4, with 8 bases aligning to TRBD1. The V gene's germline CDR1 is SNHLY and CDR2 FYNNEI. The CDR3 has 14 residues. V gave up 5 bases and J gave up 8 bases; unmatched junction bases: 7. CDR3 loop: CASSRGQADEKLFF. The CDR3 nucleotides read TGTGCCAGCAGTCGGGGACAGGCCGACGAAAAACTGTTTTTT.

Written as DNA, the CDR3 is TGTGCCAGCAGCGGGACAGGGGGTAGGGGACCCCACACAGATACGCAGTATTTT. Protein: CASSGTGGRGPHTDTQYF. This sequence joins TRBV6-4 and TRBJ2-3; TRBD1 aligns across 11 bases. Losses at the gene ends were 6 bases for V and 2 bases for J; bases not matched to a gene: 13. This CDR3 region has 18 residues. Germline CDR1 is MRHNA and CDR2 is SNTAGT.

This clonotype was detected a few times. The V call is TRBV20-1, the J call TRBJ2-5; D perhaps matches TRBD1 (5 bases). CDR1 DFQATT and CDR2 SNEGSKA come from the germline V gene (reference sequence). There are 12 residues in the CDR3. Deletions cut 2 bases from V and 2 bases from J, with 6 bases between. In DNA, the CDR3 is TGCAGTGCTAGACCAGGGCAAGAGACCCAGTACTTC. The encoded protein is CSARPGQETQYF.

The rearrangement links TRBV4-2 to TRBJ2-7; 13 bases align to TRBD2. The germline V gene encodes CDR1 LGHNA and CDR2 YNFKEQ. The CDR3 has 16 residues. Germline trimming cut 4 bases from V and 1 base from J; bases unmatched to any gene: 4. As DNA, the CDR3 is TGTGCCAGCAGCCTCCGGACTAGCGGGGGATCCTACGAGCAGTACTTC. Its protein product is CASSLRTSGGSYEQYF.

The chain joins TRBV24-1 to TRBJ2-1; 7 nucleotides line up with TRBD1. V dropped 4 bases and J dropped 6; count of bases not matched to a gene: 11. The CDR3 is 16 residues long. Germline CDR1 is KGHDR and CDR2 is SFDVKD. The CDR3 DNA reads TGTGCCACCAGTGACCGCACAAGGACAGGTCGCAATGAGCAGTTCTTC. It is translated as CATSDRTRTGRNEQFF.

The J gene is TRBJ1-4, the V gene TRBV12-3 or TRBV12-4; D unclear. The CDR3 consists of 11 residues. V lost 1 base, J lost 7 bases, and 1 base lay in between. This CDR3 reads CASSLGEKLFF. CDR3 bases: TGTGCCAGCAGTTTAGGTGAAAAACTGTTTTTT.

J is TRBJ2-1 and V is TRBV7-2; 11 nucleotides align to TRBD2. CDR1 is SGHTA, CDR2 FQGNSA, per germline. V lost 5 bases and J lost 6; bases outside the gene matches: 3. The length of the CDR3 is 14 residues. The CDR3, as DNA: TGTGCCAGCAGCACTAGCGGGGGCCCCAATGAGCAGTTCTTC. Its protein is CASSTSGGPNEQFF.

The sample holds a few counts of this clonotype. The rearrangement joins TRBV20-1 to TRBJ1-2; 10 bases align to TRBD1. Germline values: CDR1 DFQATT, CDR2 SNEGSKA (reference sequence). V dropped 3 bases and J dropped 7; count of bases not matched to a gene: 8. The CDR3 is made up of 14 amino acids. The CDR3: CSARTGTGAGGYTF. CDR3 DNA: TGCAGTGCTAGGACCGGGACAGGGGCTGGTGGCTACACCTTC.

This clonotype was seen a handful of times. The chain couples TRBV2 to TRBJ2-6; no firm D call. Germline values: CDR1 SNHLY, CDR2 FYNNEI. The V gene lost 7 bases and the J gene lost 0 bases, with 7 bases spanning the gap. The CDR3 is made up of 14 amino acids. CDR3 nucleotide sequence: TGTGCCAGCAATCCGTTCTCTGGGGCCAACGTCCTGACTTTC. Amino acids: CASNPFSGANVLTF.

The gene calls are TRBV7-2 and TRBJ1-6; tentative D call: TRBD1 (6 bases). The CDR3 consists of 14 residues. The germline CDR1 and CDR2 sequences are SGHTA and FQGNSA. The germline V and J ends were trimmed by 4 bases and 11 bases, with 15 bases remaining between them. CDR3 region: CASSSAVRGPPLHF. The CDR3 region has the DNA TGTGCCAGCAGCTCCGCGGTCCGGGGGCCACCCCTCCACTTT.